This T cell receptor beta chain emerged from a study of blood T cell repertoires in COVID-19. Study-level background: COVID-19 samples from acute and convalescent phases originated in the United States, Italy and Spain.

This clone was recorded a few times. The V gene lost 2 bases and the J gene lost 2 bases, with 10 bases spanning the gap. Germline assignment: CDR1 WNHNN and CDR2 SYGVQD (reference sequence). The CDR3 extends over 15 amino acids. Using immunoSEQ multiplex PCR, the repertoire was profiled, and TCRdb retains in-frame clones only, with some absent. The data hold about 230,000 clones, with approximately 81% observed a single time. The source material was peripheral blood. The TCR originated in a woman over 75 with acute or convalescent COVID-19. The chain has TRBV10-1 and TRBJ1-5, with D perhaps TRBD1 (5 bases). The CDR3 loop is CASSEGQCGNQPQHF. The CDR3 DNA follows: TGCGCCAGCAGTGAGGGACAATGCGGCAATCAGCCCCAGCATTTT.